This T cell receptor beta chain was sequenced for a study of cytomegalovirus exposure and HLA in healthy donors. Study results and caveats: Earlier analysis yielded a pattern in which most TCR beta V segments were productive about 90% or about 30% of the time.

V gave up 3 bases and J gave up 5 bases, with 14 bases separating them. The length of the CDR3 is 15 residues. Germline CDR1 ENHRY, CDR2 SYGVKD. This clone was detected a few times. Its antigen remains unknown. The PCR ran on 60 Vbeta and 13 Jbeta primers. TCRdb's table, derived via immunoSEQ multiplex PCR, lists solely in-frame clones and lacks some. Of fewer than 200,000 clones detected, 70% to 80% appear once; the ten largest clones hold 2% to 2.5%. The sample was PBMCs. The receptor's source is a man between 60 and 70 years old in good health and CMV-seronegative. The chain is built from TRBV10-3 and TRBJ2-1; weak D call: TRBD1 (5 bases). As DNA, the CDR3 is TGTGCCATCAGTGAAGGGGCGCTGAGACACAATGAGCAGTTCTTC. Its translation is CAISEGALRHNEQFF.